Shown below are 10 T cell receptor beta chains from a single sample sequenced in a study of T cell repertoires in cytomegalovirus infection. Antigens of these TCRs are unknown. TCRdb reanalysed the reads using MiXCR and keeps one entry per CDR3 protein. The sample has roughly 180,000 distinct CDR3 sequences, about 20% seen once. The specimen was CD8+ T cells from cultured PBMCs, collected from culture after CMV antigen stimulation. Receptor source: a human donor in good health (CMV status not recorded). Some clones in this sample may be carry-over from other donors' samples.

The chain combines TRBV6-2 or TRBV6-3 with TRBJ1-2; D call uncertain. The CDR3 has 14 residues. The germline CDR1 and CDR2 sequences are MNHEY and SVGEGT. The V end was cut by 5 bases, the J end by 7 bases, with 17 bases between. In DNA form, the CDR3 reads TGTGCCAGCAGTCAACCCGGGAGTTATGGTGGCTACACCTTC. Translated, it gives CASSQPGSYGGYTF.

This chain uses TRBV6-1 with TRBJ2-1; D is possibly TRBD1 or TRBD2 (5 bases each). Trimming cost V 1 base and J 4 bases, with 11 bases left between them. The CDR3 spans 15 residues. CDR1 is MNHNS, CDR2 SASEGT, per germline. The CDR3 nucleotides are TGTGCCAGCAGTGAAGTTGAGGGGTGGTACAATGAGCAGTTCTTC. Translated, it gives CASSEVEGWYNEQFF.

In this sample, this clonotype turned up many times. The chain is built from TRBV7-9 and TRBJ2-3, with TRBD2 matching 10 bases. Germline-derived CDR1 and CDR2 are SEHNR and FQNEAQ (reference sequence). After removal of 3 bases from V and 3 bases from J, the junction contained 9 bases not matched to a gene. This CDR3 is built from 17 residues. The CDR3 region has the DNA TGTGCCAGCAGCTTTTCTTCAGCGGGGGGGGAAACAGATACGCAGTATTTT. Translation gives CASSFSSAGGETDTQYF.

This clonotype was detected only a few times. The V and J genes are TRBV28 and TRBJ1-1; D perhaps matches TRBD1 (5 bases). Per the germline V gene, CDR1 is MDHEN and CDR2 is SYDVKM. The length of the CDR3 is 14 residues. V was trimmed by 6 bases and J by 6 bases, leaving 17 bases between them. CDR3 bases: TGTGCCAGCAGGTTCCAGGGATTAGGGTCTGAAGCTTTCTTT. The encoded protein is CASRFQGLGSEAFF.

The count of this clonotype is one. V is TRBV10-3 and J is TRBJ1-2; TRBD1 matches 8 bases. CDR3 length equals 13 residues. CDR1 ENHRY and CDR2 SYGVKD come from the germline V gene. Unmatched junction bases numbered 7, after V lost 7 bases and J lost 6 bases. The chain's CDR3 is CAINRGGQDGYTF. CDR3 in DNA: TGTGCCATCAACAGGGGGGGTCAGGATGGCTACACCTTC.

This sequence joins TRBV4-1 and TRBJ1-2; D unclear. Germline-derived CDR1 and CDR2 are MGHRA and YSYEKL. V dropped 3 bases and J dropped 0 bases, with 14 bases sitting between them. The CDR3 extends over 16 amino acids. CDR3 sequence (DNA): TGCGCCAGCAGCCATCGGCAGTGGGCCGCTAACTATGGCTACACCTTC. Amino acid sequence: CASSHRQWAANYGYTF.

This clonotype is labeled medium-sized. The chain employs TRBV7-2 and TRBJ2-1, with TRBD2 as a possible D gene (7 bases). In germline, CDR1 is SGHTA, CDR2 FQGNSA. V lost 1 base, J lost 4 bases, and 11 bases lay in between. There are 15 residues in the CDR3. This CDR3 reads CASSLDRGGYNEQFF. DNA of the CDR3: TGTGCCAGCAGCTTAGATAGGGGGGGGTACAATGAGCAGTTCTTC.

The rearrangement links TRBV23-1 to TRBJ2-7; 8 bases align to TRBD1. TRBV23-1 qualifies as an ORF whose function is uncertain. The V and J ends lost 0 bases and 2 bases, in that order; junction bases with no gene match: 15. CDR3 length: 19 amino acids. In DNA, the CDR3 is TGCGCCAGCAGTCAATCGTGGGGGCCAGGGGGCGGATATCCCTACGAGCAGTACTTC. Its translation is CASSQSWGPGGGYPYEQYF.

This clonotype was recorded only once. V is TRBV6-6 and J is TRBJ2-3; 10 bases align to TRBD2. V gave up 8 bases and J gave up 2 bases; unmatched junction bases: 10. The germline V gene has CDR1 MNHNY and CDR2 SVGAGI (reference sequence). The CDR3 runs to 16 residues. The CDR3 sequence is CASELSGGASTDTQYF. CDR3 bases: TGTGCCAGCGAACTAAGCGGGGGGGCGTCCACAGATACGCAGTATTTT.

This chain joins TRBV12-3 or TRBV12-4 and TRBJ2-2; D is uncertain. Trimming shortened V by 6 bases and J by 6 bases, and 14 bases separated the two germline ends. The CDR3 covers 14 residues. Here the CDR3 DNA reads TGTGCCAGCAGCTTCAGCAAAATCCCCGGGGAGCTGTTTTTT. This translates into CASSFSKIPGELFF.